A selection of T cell receptor beta chains follows, all from one sample in a study of OX40 agonist ivuxolimab in advanced cancers. The assay was immunoSEQ multiplex PCR, and TCRdb's table has in-frame clones only and misses some. The table shows roughly 76,000 clones, with roughly nine tenths occurring only once. The sequencing here drew on CD4+ or CD8+ T cells sorted from blood, taken in a trial of the OX40 agonist ivuxolimab. These receptors were collected from an adult with an advanced solid tumor such as melanoma, head and neck, liver or kidney cancer. Both conserved end residues are part of each CDR3. The order of the fields is CDR3 protein, CDR3 DNA, D gene, J gene, clone size, V gene. The D gene is left open where the match is weak. The size of a clone is reported for some rows only, either as once, few or many, or as a class for expanded clones.

cdr3_aa: CASSLNADTQYF
cdr3_nt: TGTGCCAGCAGCTTAAACGCAGATACGCAGTATTTT
d_call: NA
j_call: TRBJ2-3
clone_size: once
v_call: TRBV7-9

cdr3_aa: CASSILAGGLNNEQFF
cdr3_nt: TGTGCCAGTAGTATACTAGCGGGAGGCCTTAACAATGAGCAGTTCTTC
d_call: TRBD2
j_call: TRBJ2-1
clone_size: NA
v_call: TRBV19

cdr3_aa: CASRPGQGLYEQYF
cdr3_nt: TGTGCCAGCAGGCCGGGACAGGGACTTTACGAGCAGTACTTC
d_call: TRBD1
j_call: TRBJ2-7
clone_size: NA
v_call: TRBV6-5

cdr3_aa: CASSDIVGELFF
cdr3_nt: TGTGCCAGCAGTGACATTGTCGGGGAGCTGTTTTTT
d_call: NA
j_call: TRBJ2-2
clone_size: NA
v_call: TRBV25-1

cdr3_aa: CAWSVRLAKNIQYF
cdr3_nt: TGTGCCTGGAGTGTACGATTAGCCAAAAACATTCAGTACTTC
d_call: NA
j_call: TRBJ2-4
clone_size: NA
v_call: TRBV30

cdr3_aa: CASSLGETQYF
cdr3_nt: TGTGCCAGCAGCCTGGGGGAGACCCAGTACTTC
d_call: NA
j_call: TRBJ2-5
clone_size: NA
v_call: TRBV11-1

cdr3_aa: CASSPRDTRRAEAFF
cdr3_nt: TGTGCCAGTAGTCCCCGGGACACCCGGAGGGCTGAAGCTTTCTTT
d_call: NA
j_call: TRBJ1-1
clone_size: NA
v_call: TRBV19

cdr3_aa: CASSGRDRSHEQYF
cdr3_nt: TGTGCCAGCAGCGGCCGGGACAGGTCCCACGAGCAGTACTTC
d_call: TRBD1
j_call: TRBJ2-7
clone_size: NA
v_call: TRBV7-9

cdr3_aa: CASSRDSYEQYF
cdr3_nt: TGTGCCAGCTCAAGGGACAGTTACGAGCAGTACTTC
d_call: TRBD1
j_call: TRBJ2-7
clone_size: NA
v_call: TRBV18

cdr3_aa: CASRADSLFTF
cdr3_nt: TGTGCCAGCCGTGCGGACAGTCTTTTCACCTTC
d_call: NA
j_call: TRBJ1-2
clone_size: NA
v_call: TRBV10-3

cdr3_aa: CASSPPGSGRAYEQYF
cdr3_nt: TGTGCCAGCAGCCCTCCGGGGAGCGGGAGGGCCTACGAGCAGTACTTC
d_call: TRBD2
j_call: TRBJ2-7
clone_size: NA
v_call: TRBV9

cdr3_aa: CASSLVGAPQFF
cdr3_nt: TGTGCCAGCAGTTTAGTGGGGGCGCCGCAGTTCTTC
d_call: NA
j_call: TRBJ2-1
clone_size: NA
v_call: TRBV28

cdr3_aa: CASSLGTGPYEQYF
cdr3_nt: TGTGCCAGCAGCTTAGGAACAGGACCATACGAGCAGTACTTC
d_call: NA
j_call: TRBJ2-7
clone_size: NA
v_call: TRBV7-2

cdr3_aa: CASSYLVGLYEQYF
cdr3_nt: TGTGCCAGCAGTTATTTGGTGGGTCTCTACGAGCAGTACTTC
d_call: NA
j_call: TRBJ2-7
clone_size: NA
v_call: TRBV6-6

cdr3_aa: CASSPGLARGETQYF
cdr3_nt: TGTGCCAGCAGCCCCGGACTAGCCCGGGGGGAGACCCAGTACTTC
d_call: TRBD2
j_call: TRBJ2-5
clone_size: NA
v_call: TRBV6-5

cdr3_aa: CSALEAGGTNEKLFF
cdr3_nt: TGCAGCGCCTTGGAGGCGGGAGGGACTAATGAAAAACTGTTTTTT
d_call: NA
j_call: TRBJ1-4
clone_size: once
v_call: TRBV29-1

cdr3_aa: CASSQGPVWLETQYF
cdr3_nt: TGTGCCAGCAGCCAGGGCCCTGTTTGGTTGGAGACCCAGTACTTC
d_call: NA
j_call: TRBJ2-5
clone_size: few
v_call: TRBV11-2

cdr3_aa: CASSPRVVGTDTQYF
cdr3_nt: TGCGCCAGCAGCCCCCGGGTGGTAGGCACAGATACGCAGTATTTT
d_call: NA
j_call: TRBJ2-3
clone_size: NA
v_call: TRBV4-1

cdr3_aa: CAWNPGLFYGYTF
cdr3_nt: TGTGCCTGGAATCCGGGACTGTTCTATGGCTACACCTTC
d_call: NA
j_call: TRBJ1-2
clone_size: NA
v_call: TRBV30

cdr3_aa: CASSVVGALGETQYF
cdr3_nt: TGTGCCAGCAGCGTAGTAGGAGCTTTGGGTGAGACCCAGTACTTC
d_call: NA
j_call: TRBJ2-5
clone_size: NA
v_call: TRBV9

cdr3_aa: CASSGFARAEQYF
cdr3_nt: TGTGCCAGCAGTGGGTTCGCAAGGGCCGAGCAGTACTTC
d_call: NA
j_call: TRBJ2-7
clone_size: NA
v_call: TRBV28

cdr3_aa: CAWSGQVDQPQHF
cdr3_nt: TGTGCCTGGAGCGGACAGGTAGATCAGCCCCAGCACTTT
d_call: TRBD1
j_call: TRBJ1-5
clone_size: NA
v_call: TRBV30

cdr3_aa: CASSQGLLNTGELFF
cdr3_nt: TGTGCCAGCAGCCAGGGACTACTGAACACCGGGGAGCTGTTTTTT
d_call: TRBD2
j_call: TRBJ2-2
clone_size: NA
v_call: TRBV2

cdr3_aa: CASSLAGLNTDTQYF
cdr3_nt: TGTGCCAGCAGCTTAGCGGGACTTAACACAGATACGCAGTATTTT
d_call: NA
j_call: TRBJ2-3
clone_size: NA
v_call: TRBV11-1

cdr3_aa: CASSVEGQSTGELFF
cdr3_nt: TGTGCCAGCAGCGTAGAGGGACAGTCCACCGGGGAGCTGTTTTTT
d_call: TRBD1
j_call: TRBJ2-2
clone_size: NA
v_call: TRBV9

cdr3_aa: CASRTTTSANEQFF
cdr3_nt: TGTGCCAGCAGAACCACGACTAGCGCGAATGAGCAGTTCTTC
d_call: TRBD2
j_call: TRBJ2-1
clone_size: NA
v_call: TRBV28

cdr3_aa: CASSRTGQIYTDTQYF
cdr3_nt: TGTGCCAGCAGTCGTACAGGGCAGATTTACACAGATACGCAGTATTTT
d_call: NA
j_call: TRBJ2-3
clone_size: NA
v_call: TRBV28

cdr3_aa: CASSINVQLEAFF
cdr3_nt: TGTGCCAGTAGTATAAACGTGCAACTTGAAGCTTTCTTT
d_call: NA
j_call: TRBJ1-1
clone_size: NA
v_call: TRBV19

cdr3_aa: CASSVAGDGTTTYEQYF
cdr3_nt: TGTGCCAGCAGCGTAGCGGGCGATGGGACTACTACCTACGAGCAGTACTTC
d_call: TRBD2
j_call: TRBJ2-7
clone_size: NA
v_call: TRBV9

cdr3_aa: CASSLQGPGANVLTF
cdr3_nt: TGTGCCAGCAGCTTACAGGGGCCCGGGGCCAACGTCCTGACTTTC
d_call: NA
j_call: TRBJ2-6
clone_size: NA
v_call: TRBV7-9

cdr3_aa: CASSQEGLSTDTQYF
cdr3_nt: TGCGCCAGCAGCCAAGAGGGGTTGAGCACAGATACGCAGTATTTT
d_call: NA
j_call: TRBJ2-3
clone_size: NA
v_call: TRBV4-1

cdr3_aa: CASSQNRRYEQYF
cdr3_nt: TGCGCCAGCAGCCAAAACAGACGTTACGAGCAGTACTTC
d_call: NA
j_call: TRBJ2-7
clone_size: NA
v_call: TRBV4-3

cdr3_aa: CASSESSSGRGQEQFF
cdr3_nt: TGCGCCAGCAGTGAGTCGTCTAGCGGGAGGGGGCAGGAGCAGTTCTTC
d_call: TRBD2
j_call: TRBJ2-1
clone_size: NA
v_call: TRBV10-2

cdr3_aa: CASSSGGREKLFF
cdr3_nt: TGCGCCAGCAGCTCAGGGGGCCGGGAAAAACTGTTTTTT
d_call: TRBD1
j_call: TRBJ1-4
clone_size: NA
v_call: TRBV10-1

cdr3_aa: CAISDQGGTDTQYF
cdr3_nt: TGTGCCATCAGTGACCAGGGAGGCACAGATACGCAGTATTTT
d_call: NA
j_call: TRBJ2-3
clone_size: NA
v_call: TRBV10-3

cdr3_aa: CASRKPGQGFSSGYTF
cdr3_nt: TGTGCCAGCAGGAAGCCGGGACAGGGGTTTTCATCGGGCTACACCTTC
d_call: TRBD1
j_call: TRBJ1-2
clone_size: NA
v_call: TRBV28

cdr3_aa: CSGLLIMSGSLDEQFF
cdr3_nt: TGCAGCGGCCTCCTGATTATGAGCGGGAGCCTGGATGAGCAGTTCTTC
d_call: TRBD2
j_call: TRBJ2-1
clone_size: NA
v_call: TRBV29-1

cdr3_aa: CASSQANTGELFF
cdr3_nt: TGTGCCAGCAGCCAAGCCAACACCGGGGAGCTGTTTTTT
d_call: NA
j_call: TRBJ2-2
clone_size: NA
v_call: TRBV28

cdr3_aa: CASSVETNYEQYF
cdr3_nt: TGTGCCAGCAGCGTAGAGACCAACTACGAGCAGTACTTC
d_call: NA
j_call: TRBJ2-7
clone_size: NA
v_call: TRBV9

cdr3_aa: CASSPRLYQETQYF
cdr3_nt: TGTGCCAGCTCACCCCGGCTGTACCAAGAGACCCAGTACTTC
d_call: NA
j_call: TRBJ2-5
clone_size: NA
v_call: TRBV18

cdr3_aa: CASKYRLAYNEQFF
cdr3_nt: TGTGCCAGCAAATACAGGTTAGCCTACAATGAGCAGTTCTTC
d_call: NA
j_call: TRBJ2-1
clone_size: NA
v_call: TRBV7-8

cdr3_aa: CASSRTGLDNQPQHF
cdr3_nt: TGTGCCAGCTCGCGGACAGGTTTGGACAATCAGCCCCAGCATTTT
d_call: TRBD1
j_call: TRBJ1-5
clone_size: NA
v_call: TRBV18

cdr3_aa: CASSRRTTRLETQYF
cdr3_nt: TGTGCCAGCTCACGGAGGACTACCCGGTTGGAGACCCAGTACTTC
d_call: NA
j_call: TRBJ2-5
clone_size: NA
v_call: TRBV18

cdr3_aa: CASSYRGHGYTF
cdr3_nt: TGTGCCAGCAGTTACAGGGGGCACGGCTACACCTTC
d_call: TRBD1
j_call: TRBJ1-2
clone_size: NA
v_call: TRBV28

cdr3_aa: CASSQETTRTGELFF
cdr3_nt: TGCGCCAGCAGCCAAGAAACGACACGCACCGGGGAGCTGTTTTTT
d_call: NA
j_call: TRBJ2-2
clone_size: NA
v_call: TRBV4-1

cdr3_aa: CASSLGPPVELFF
cdr3_nt: TGTGCCAGCAGCTTAGGACCCCCGGTGGAGCTGTTTTTT
d_call: NA
j_call: TRBJ2-2
clone_size: NA
v_call: TRBV7-2

cdr3_aa: CASSLQGYEQYF
cdr3_nt: TGCGCCAGCAGCTTGCAGGGCTACGAGCAGTACTTC
d_call: NA
j_call: TRBJ2-7
clone_size: NA
v_call: TRBV5-1

cdr3_aa: CASSPAGQGKNTQYF
cdr3_nt: TGTGCCAGCAGCCCTGCGGGACAGGGTAAAAATACGCAGTATTTT
d_call: TRBD1
j_call: TRBJ2-3
clone_size: NA
v_call: TRBV6-6